This record looks at one T cell receptor beta chain sequence and its context. The entry originates in a study of OX40 agonist ivuxolimab in advanced cancers. Trimming pared 6 bases from V and 7 bases from J, leaving 13 bases between. Germline loops: CDR1 MNHNS, CDR2 SASEGT. CDR3 length: 13 residues. Assay: immunoSEQ multiplex PCR; the TCRdb copy retains only in-frame clones and omits some. This sample has 45,000 to 65,000 clones, with less than 95% found just once. This TCR was sampled from an adult with an advanced solid tumor such as melanoma, head and neck, liver or kidney cancer. V usage is TRBV6-1 and J usage is TRBJ2-1, with D possibly TRBD2 on 5 matching bases. The sequencing used CD4+ or CD8+ T cells sorted from blood, collected in a trial of the OX40 agonist ivuxolimab. The CDR3 sequence is CASRTRRTNEQFF. The DNA for the CDR3 is TGTGCCAGCAGAACTAGACGAACAAATGAGCAGTTCTTC.